These 16 T cell receptor beta chains share one sample of origin, sequenced in a study of T cells after yellow fever vaccination. In TCRdb, the 5' RACE reads were re-called with MiXCR into one record per CDR3 protein. The table lists about 160,000 distinct CDR3 sequences, about a tenth of them singletons. The sequencing used CD8+ T cells sorted from PBMCs, collected 45 days after the yellow fever booster vaccination. The receptors derive from a man aged 18 to 30 who received the YFV17D yellow fever vaccine.

The table lists this clonotype with a few counts. This chain links TRBV6-1 with TRBJ2-4; possibly TRBD1 for D (6 bases). Per the germline V gene, CDR1 is MNHNS and CDR2 is SASEGT. Trimming cost V 5 bases and J 6 bases, with 14 bases left between them. CDR3 length: 14 amino acids. The CDR3 region is CASSTGKSINIQYF. DNA of the CDR3: TGTGCCAGCAGTACAGGGAAGAGTATAAACATTCAGTACTTC.

In this sample, this clonotype turned up a few times. J is TRBJ1-1 and V is TRBV28, with no clear D. Trimming cost V 7 bases and J 3 bases, with 12 bases left between them. The CDR3 consists of 13 residues. CDR1 is MDHEN, CDR2 SYDVKM, per germline. CDR3 sequence: CASTFRADTEAFF. CDR3 sequence (DNA): TGTGCCAGCACTTTCCGGGCGGACACTGAAGCTTTCTTT.

This clonotype was counted a few times. The V call is TRBV12-3 or TRBV12-4, the J call TRBJ2-7, with D perhaps being TRBD1 or TRBD2 (5 bases each). V was trimmed by 6 bases and J by 1 base, leaving 7 bases between them. The CDR3 runs to 12 residues. CDR3 protein: CASRGTSYEQYF. DNA of the CDR3: TGTGCCAGCAGGGGGACGTCCTACGAGCAGTACTTC.

This clonotype was seen more than once but under ten times. The gene calls are TRBV7-2 and TRBJ1-2; no definite D call. The ends were cut back, 2 bases at V and 2 bases at J, with 6 bases in the middle. CDR1 SGHTA and CDR2 FQGNSA come from the germline V gene. The length of the CDR3 is 13 residues. For the CDR3, the DNA is TGTGCCAGCAGCTTACTGGCAAACTATGGCTACACCTTC. Residues: CASSLLANYGYTF. Full variable domain (remainder filled in from reference TRBV7-2 and TRBJ1-2): GAGVSQSPSNKVTEKGKDVELRCDPISGHTALYWYRQSLGQGLEFLIYFQGNSAPDKSGLPSDRFSAERTGGSVSTLTIQRTQQEDSAVYLCASSLLANYGYTFGSGTRLTVV.

V gene TRBV4-1 combines with J gene TRBJ2-7, with D unclear. In germline, CDR1 is MGHRA, CDR2 YSYEKL. This CDR3 contains 16 residues. V lost 1 base to trimming and J lost 6 bases, with 19 bases between them. The CDR3 here is CASSQVHLGPVGEQYF. DNA for the CDR3: TGCGCCAGCAGCCAAGTTCATTTGGGTCCGGTTGGCGAGCAGTACTTC.

The chain joins TRBV28 to TRBJ1-3; tentative D call: TRBD1 (5 bases). V was clipped by 3 bases and J by 4 bases, with 10 bases between them. CDR1 is MDHEN, CDR2 SYDVKM, per germline. This CDR3 contains 14 residues. CDR3 protein: CASSFQGSGNTIYF. As DNA, the CDR3 is TGTGCCAGCAGTTTCCAGGGCTCCGGAAACACCATATATTTT.

In its sample, this clonotype was seen a few times. The chain recombines TRBV4-3 with TRBJ2-1; no clear D. The V gene lost 3 bases and the J gene lost 9 bases, with 12 bases spanning the gap. Germline V gives CDR1 LGHNA, CDR2 YSLEER. This CDR3 is 13 amino acids long. The chain's CDR3 is CASSQDLETEQFF. Here the CDR3 DNA reads TGCGCCAGCAGCCAGGACCTAGAGACTGAGCAGTTCTTC.

The rearrangement links TRBV6-2 or TRBV6-3 to TRBJ1-1, with D perhaps TRBD1 (6 bases). Between the trimmed V and J ends, which lost 8 bases and 5 bases, there was a span of 15 bases. Germline loops: CDR1 MNHEY, CDR2 SVGEGT. The CDR3 covers 13 residues. CDR3 sequence reads: CASRRGSKTEAFF. The DNA for the CDR3 is TGTGCCAGCCGTAGGGGGTCTAAGACTGAAGCTTTCTTT.

This chain connects TRBV7-6 to TRBJ2-7, with 9 bases that match TRBD1. This CDR3 has 15 amino acids. V trimming: 4 bases; J trimming: 5 bases; junction bases outside the gene matches: 9. The V gene's germline CDR1 is SGHVS and CDR2 FNYEAQ. The CDR3 DNA follows: TGTGCCAGCAGCTCAGGGACAGGGACGAGCCACGAGCAGTACTTC. Translation: CASSSGTGTSHEQYF.

This clonotype was picked up many times. The chain recombines TRBV12-3 or TRBV12-4 with TRBJ2-4, with D maybe TRBD2 (6 bases). The CDR3 is 14 residues long. The V and J ends lost 6 bases and 12 bases respectively, with 21 bases between them. The CDR3 loop reads CASSWGPGSRDQYF. CDR3 sequence (DNA): TGTGCCAGCAGCTGGGGCCCCGGGAGCCGGGATCAGTACTTC.

This clonotype was seen a few times. The chain recombines TRBV20-1 with TRBJ1-6, with TRBD1 identical over 9 bases. Germline values: CDR1 DFQATT, CDR2 SNEGSKA (reference sequence). J was trimmed by 10 bases and V by 6 bases; bases with no gene match: 7. The CDR3 extends over 13 amino acids. The CDR3: CSALGQGNSPLHF. The DNA of the CDR3 is TGCAGTGCCTTGGGACAGGGTAACTCACCCCTCCACTTT.

Many counts were recorded for this clonotype. V is TRBV4-3 and J is TRBJ2-3; D may be TRBD2 (7 bases). V dropped 4 bases and J dropped 0 bases, with 11 bases sitting between them. CDR1 is LGHNA and CDR2 is YSLEER in the germline V gene. There are 15 residues in the CDR3. DNA of the CDR3: TGCGCCAGCAGCCCTAGGGGGGGTAGCACAGATACGCAGTATTTT. This translates into CASSPRGGSTDTQYF.

This clonotype has only a few counts. This chain connects TRBV10-2 to TRBJ2-7; tentative D call: TRBD1 (5 bases). V lost 8 bases and J 1 base, leaving 6 bases between the germline ends. The V gene's germline CDR1 is WSHSY and CDR2 SAAADI. CDR3 length equals 11 residues. CDR3 protein: CASQGSYEQYF. The CDR3 bases are TGCGCCAGCCAGGGTTCCTACGAGCAGTACTTC.

This clonotype was recorded a few times. CDR3 nucleotides: TGTGCCAGCAGCTTCGGGACAGGGGGCTACGGGGAGCTGTTTTTT. This codes for CASSFGTGGYGELFF. The chain carries TRBV5-6 and TRBJ2-2; 12 bases fit TRBD1. This CDR3 is 15 amino acids long. Germline V CDR1 and CDR2: SGHDT, YYEEEE. The V gene end was trimmed by 2 bases and the J gene end by 7 bases; junction bases not matched to a gene: 3.

This chain links TRBV7-6 with TRBJ2-1; tentatively, D is TRBD2 (6 bases). V dropped 2 bases and J dropped 8 bases, with 7 bases sitting between them. CDR1 is SGHVS and CDR2 is FNYEAQ in the germline V gene. The CDR3 totals 12 residues. The CDR3 loop reads CASSLRRDEQFF. The DNA of the CDR3 is TGTGCCAGCAGCTTACGGAGGGATGAGCAGTTCTTC.

This chain joins TRBV10-3 and TRBJ1-3; possibly TRBD1 for D (5 bases). There are 13 residues in the CDR3. The ends were cut back, 10 bases at V and 8 bases at J, with 18 bases in the middle. Germline CDR1 reads ENHRY; CDR2 reads SYGVKD. For the CDR3, the DNA is TGTGCCACCTTGACGGGACCGATCGACACCATATATTTT. Protein product: CATLTGPIDTIYF.